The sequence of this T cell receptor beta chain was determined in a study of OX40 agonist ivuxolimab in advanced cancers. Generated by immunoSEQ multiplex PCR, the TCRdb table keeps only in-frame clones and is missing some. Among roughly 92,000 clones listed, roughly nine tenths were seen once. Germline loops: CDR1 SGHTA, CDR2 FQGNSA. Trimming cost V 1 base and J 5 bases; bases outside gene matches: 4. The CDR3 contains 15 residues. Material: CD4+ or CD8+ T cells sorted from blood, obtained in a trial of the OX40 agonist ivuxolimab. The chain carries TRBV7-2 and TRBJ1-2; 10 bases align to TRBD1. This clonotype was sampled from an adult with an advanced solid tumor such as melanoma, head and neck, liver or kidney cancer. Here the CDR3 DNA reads TGTGCCAGCAGCTTAGGGTCGGGACAGGGGTATGGCTACACCTTC. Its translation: CASSLGSGQGYGYTF.